This is a list of T cell receptor beta chains from one sample in a study of cytomegalovirus exposure and HLA in healthy donors. The protocol was immunoSEQ multiplex PCR, while the TCRdb copy is restricted to in-frame clones and leaves out a portion. This table has some 150,000 clones, 70% to 90% appearing once. Input material: PBMCs. The receptors were sampled from a woman aged 18-35 years in good health and CMV-seropositive. CDR3s include the opening cysteine and the closing phenylalanine or tryptophan. D genes are given only for firm matches. Clone sizes are given selectively: once, few, many, or a class where the clone is expanded.

v_call: TRBV20-1
cdr3_length: 11
d_call: -
j_call: TRBJ2-1
clone_size: -
cdr3_nt: TGCAGTGCTAGAAAGCGTAATGAGCAGTTCTTC
cdr3_aa: CSARKRNEQFF

v_call: TRBV27
cdr3_length: 18
d_call: TRBD1
j_call: TRBJ1-3
clone_size: -
cdr3_nt: TGTGCCAGCAGTCCGGTACGGACAGGGCCATCCTCTGGAAACACCATATATTTT
cdr3_aa: CASSPVRTGPSSGNTIYF

v_call: TRBV6-5
cdr3_length: 15
d_call: -
j_call: TRBJ1-2
clone_size: -
cdr3_nt: TGTGCCAGCAGTTACTCCGGGAGGAGGAATTATGGCTACACCTTC
cdr3_aa: CASSYSGRRNYGYTF

v_call: TRBV7-2
cdr3_length: 15
d_call: TRBD1
j_call: TRBJ2-5
clone_size: -
cdr3_nt: TGTGCCAGCAGCCAGGACAGGGGGGCGGAGGAGACCCAGTACTTC
cdr3_aa: CASSQDRGAEETQYF

v_call: TRBV30
cdr3_length: 12
d_call: -
j_call: TRBJ2-2
clone_size: -
cdr3_nt: TGTGCCTGGAGTGCGGGCACCGGGGAGCTGTTTTTT
cdr3_aa: CAWSAGTGELFF

v_call: TRBV2
cdr3_length: 18
d_call: TRBD2
j_call: TRBJ2-4
clone_size: few
cdr3_nt: TGTGCCAGCAGGACGACTAGCGGGGGATCTAGAGCCAAAAACATTCAGTACTTC
cdr3_aa: CASRTTSGGSRAKNIQYF

v_call: TRBV28
cdr3_length: 14
d_call: TRBD1
j_call: TRBJ1-4
clone_size: -
cdr3_nt: TGTGCCAGCAGTACCGGACAGGGTAATGAAAAACTGTTTTTT
cdr3_aa: CASSTGQGNEKLFF

v_call: TRBV4-1
cdr3_length: 13
d_call: -
j_call: TRBJ2-5
clone_size: few
cdr3_nt: TGCGCCAGCAGCTCGGGGGTCCAAGAGACCCAGTACTTC
cdr3_aa: CASSSGVQETQYF

v_call: TRBV5-6
cdr3_length: 16
d_call: -
j_call: TRBJ2-1
clone_size: once
cdr3_nt: TGTGCCAGCAGCTTGGCCGGGGTCCCTCTCTACAATGAGCAGTTCTTC
cdr3_aa: CASSLAGVPLYNEQFF

v_call: TRBV23-1
cdr3_length: 14
d_call: -
j_call: TRBJ2-1
clone_size: -
cdr3_nt: TGCGCCAGCAGTCTTTTGGGCGGGGTGGATGAGCAGTTCTTC
cdr3_aa: CASSLLGGVDEQFF

v_call: TRBV4-2
cdr3_length: 16
d_call: TRBD2
j_call: TRBJ2-7
clone_size: -
cdr3_nt: TGTGCCAGCAGCCAAGAGAGTACGGGGGGGCCGGGTGAGCAGTACTTC
cdr3_aa: CASSQESTGGPGEQYF

v_call: TRBV27
cdr3_length: 17
d_call: TRBD1
j_call: TRBJ1-5
clone_size: -
cdr3_nt: TGTGCCAGCAGTTTATCCCCATTTGGACAGGACGATCAGCCCCAGCATTTT
cdr3_aa: CASSLSPFGQDDQPQHF

v_call: TRBV9
cdr3_length: 16
d_call: -
j_call: TRBJ2-2
clone_size: -
cdr3_nt: TGTGCCAGCAGCGCCCGGGGGGCCATTAATACCGGGGAGCTGTTTTTT
cdr3_aa: CASSARGAINTGELFF

v_call: TRBV28
cdr3_length: 14
d_call: TRBD1
j_call: TRBJ1-5
clone_size: -
cdr3_nt: TGTGCCAGCAGGGTTGGGACAGGGAGACAGCCCCAGCATTTT
cdr3_aa: CASRVGTGRQPQHF

v_call: TRBV28
cdr3_length: 12
d_call: -
j_call: TRBJ2-7
clone_size: few
cdr3_nt: TGTGCCAGCTCAACGGAGGGCTTCGAGCAGTACTTC
cdr3_aa: CASSTEGFEQYF

v_call: TRBV28
cdr3_length: 13
d_call: -
j_call: TRBJ1-2
clone_size: -
cdr3_nt: TGTGCCAGCAGTCCCTCGGAGAACTATGGCTACACCTTC
cdr3_aa: CASSPSENYGYTF